The 14 T cell receptor beta chains reported below all come from one sample, sequenced in a study of blood T cell repertoires in COVID-19. Sequencing used immunoSEQ multiplex PCR; TCRdb keeps in-frame clones, though not all of them. The data hold tens of thousands of clones, with about 86% observed a single time. Sequenced sample: peripheral blood. All receptors derive from a human donor in a cohort sampled during active COVID-19.

This clone was seen once. The chain is built from TRBV3-1 (or the pseudogene TRBV3-2) and TRBJ2-7, with D possibly TRBD1 on 6 matching bases. The V end lost 1 base, the J end lost 1 base, and 17 bases lay between the germline ends. The CDR3 length is 17 residues. The germline V gene has CDR1 LGHDT and CDR2 YNNKEL (reference sequence). The CDR3 protein is CASSQATWTAPSYEQYF. The CDR3 DNA reads as TGTGCCAGCAGCCAAGCCACCTGGACAGCCCCTTCCTACGAGCAGTACTTC.

CDR3 nucleotide sequence: TGTGCCAGCCGCAGAAACCCCGATGAAAAACTGTTTTTT. Translated: CASRRNPDEKLFF. V is TRBV12-3 or TRBV12-4 and J is TRBJ1-4; D unresolved. Trimming removed 8 bases from V and 6 bases from J, with 13 bases in between. This CDR3 has 13 amino acids.

V usage is TRBV30 and J usage is TRBJ1-6; a possible D gene is TRBD1 (6 bases). Germline assignment: CDR1 GTSNPN and CDR2 SVGIG (reference sequence). Between the trimmed V and J ends, which lost 2 bases and 7 bases, there was a span of 15 bases. The CDR3 loop spans 15 amino acids. CDR3 nucleotide sequence: TGTGCCTGGAGTCGCGATGGGGGCACCAATTCACCCCTCCACTTT. It specifies CAWSRDGGTNSPLHF.

J is TRBJ2-1 and V is TRBV19, with 13 positions matching TRBD2. This CDR3 region has 21 residues. From germline, CDR1 is LNHDA and CDR2 SQIVND (reference sequence). V lost 3 bases and J lost 5; bases outside the gene matches: 19. This chain's CDR3 is CASSIRPSRLAGGSFHNEQFF. DNA for the CDR3: TGTGCCAGTAGTATCAGACCCTCCCGACTAGCGGGAGGTTCCTTCCACAATGAGCAGTTCTTC. Using reference TRBV19 and TRBJ2-1 for the parts outside the CDR3, the full variable domain is DGGITQSPKYLFRKEGQNVTLSCEQNLNHDAMYWYRQDPGQGLRLIYYSQIVNDFQKGDIAEGYSVSREKKESFPLTVTSAQKNPTAFYLCASSIRPSRLAGGSFHNEQFFGPGTRLTVL.

The chain is built from TRBV11-2 and TRBJ2-7, with a weak D call TRBD1 (5 bases). CDR1 is SGHAT and CDR2 is FQNNGV in the germline V gene. The CDR3 is 15 amino acids. Trimming took 7 bases from V and 2 from J, leaving 18 bases between them. The CDR3 reads CASTVLGAPPYEQYF. The DNA for the CDR3 is TGTGCCAGCACCGTCCTAGGGGCCCCCCCCTACGAGCAGTACTTC.

This clone appeared once. The rearrangement uses TRBV7-2 and TRBJ2-1; 8 bases agree with TRBD1. Germline V gives CDR1 SGHTA, CDR2 FQGNSA. CDR3 length equals 15 residues. V trimming: 4 bases; J trimming: 4 bases; junction bases outside the gene matches: 6. The CDR3: CASSSRGRSYNEQFF. The CDR3 coding sequence is TGTGCCAGCAGCTCCAGGGGGCGGTCATACAATGAGCAGTTCTTC.

This clone came up once. The chain links TRBV19 to TRBJ2-5, with 11 nucleotides matching TRBD1. This CDR3 contains 14 residues. Germline CDR1 LNHDA, CDR2 SQIVND (reference sequence). V was pared by 5 bases and J by 5 bases, with 4 bases of the junction left unmatched. DNA of the CDR3: TGTGCCAGTAGTTTCGGACAGGGGGCTGAGACCCAGTACTTC. Amino acids: CASSFGQGAETQYF.

The V and J genes are TRBV5-1 and TRBJ2-7; 7 bases fit TRBD1. The V gene end was trimmed by 3 bases and the J gene end by 2 bases; junction bases not matched to a gene: 5. The germline CDR1 and CDR2 sequences are SGHRS and YFSETQ. CDR3 size: 14 residues. CDR3 loop: CASSSGQVAYEQYF. In DNA, the CDR3 is TGCGCCAGCAGCTCCGGACAGGTCGCCTACGAGCAGTACTTC.

The genes are TRBV5-1 and TRBJ2-1, with 9 bases fitting TRBD2. Germline CDR1 SGHRS, CDR2 YFSETQ. With V trimmed by 4 bases and J by 7 bases, 12 bases remained unmatched. This CDR3 is 16 amino acids long. CDR3 residues: CASSPPRAGGENEQFF. CDR3 in DNA: TGCGCCAGCAGCCCGCCGCGAGCGGGAGGAGAGAATGAGCAGTTCTTC. Together with reference TRBV5-1 and TRBJ2-1, the CDR3 gives the full variable domain: KAGVTQTPRYLIKTRGQQVTLSCSPISGHRSVSWYQQTPGQGLQFLFEYFSETQRNKGNFPGRFSGRQFSNSRSEMNVSTLELGDSALYLCASSPPRAGGENEQFFGPGTRLTVL.

CDR3 loop: CASSSPSGRVYNEQFF. CDR3 nucleotides: TGTGCCAGCAGCTCACCTAGCGGGAGGGTATACAATGAGCAGTTCTTC. The chain recombines TRBV7-2 with TRBJ2-1, with 12 bases matching TRBD2. V lost 4 bases, J lost 4 bases, and 5 bases stayed unmatched. The CDR3 contains 16 residues. Germline assignment: CDR1 SGHTA and CDR2 FQGNSA.

The CDR3: CASSRDRGQDTEAFF. CDR3 coding DNA: TGCGCCAGCAGTCGGGACAGGGGGCAAGACACTGAAGCTTTCTTT. V and J are TRBV23-1 and TRBJ1-1; 12 nucleotides line up with TRBD1. TRBV23-1 is an ORF, and what it does is uncertain. V was pared by 4 bases and J by 3 bases, with 3 bases of the junction left unmatched. The CDR3 spans 15 residues.

This clone has just a few counts. The chain couples TRBV7-9 to TRBJ2-7; unclear D gene. Germline assignment: CDR1 SEHNR and CDR2 FQNEAQ (reference sequence). Trimming removed 1 base from V and 5 bases from J, with 18 bases in between. The CDR3 totals 16 residues. Here the CDR3 DNA reads TGTGCCAGCAGCTTAGGTCAAGCGCTCCTTGTAGACGAGCAGTACTTC. This translates into CASSLGQALLVDEQYF.

This chain joins TRBV15 and TRBJ1-6, with D perhaps matching TRBD1 (6 bases). The CDR3 runs to 15 residues. The germline gives CDR1 LNHNV, CDR2 YYDKDF (reference sequence). The ends were cut back, 5 bases at V and 11 bases at J, with 19 bases in the middle. CDR3 in DNA: TGTGCCACCAGCCCTCAGGACAGTAACCGGGCACCCCTCCACTTT. It specifies CATSPQDSNRAPLHF.

CDR3 nucleotides: TGTGCCAGCAGCTTGACGAACAGGGACTCACCCCTCCACTTT. Translated: CASSLTNRDSPLHF. The J gene is TRBJ1-6, the V gene TRBV5-4, with D possibly TRBD1 on 6 matching bases. This CDR3 region has 14 residues. Trimming left V 1 base short and J 10 bases short, with 12 bases between. Germline CDR1 reads SGHNT; CDR2 reads YYREEE (reference sequence).